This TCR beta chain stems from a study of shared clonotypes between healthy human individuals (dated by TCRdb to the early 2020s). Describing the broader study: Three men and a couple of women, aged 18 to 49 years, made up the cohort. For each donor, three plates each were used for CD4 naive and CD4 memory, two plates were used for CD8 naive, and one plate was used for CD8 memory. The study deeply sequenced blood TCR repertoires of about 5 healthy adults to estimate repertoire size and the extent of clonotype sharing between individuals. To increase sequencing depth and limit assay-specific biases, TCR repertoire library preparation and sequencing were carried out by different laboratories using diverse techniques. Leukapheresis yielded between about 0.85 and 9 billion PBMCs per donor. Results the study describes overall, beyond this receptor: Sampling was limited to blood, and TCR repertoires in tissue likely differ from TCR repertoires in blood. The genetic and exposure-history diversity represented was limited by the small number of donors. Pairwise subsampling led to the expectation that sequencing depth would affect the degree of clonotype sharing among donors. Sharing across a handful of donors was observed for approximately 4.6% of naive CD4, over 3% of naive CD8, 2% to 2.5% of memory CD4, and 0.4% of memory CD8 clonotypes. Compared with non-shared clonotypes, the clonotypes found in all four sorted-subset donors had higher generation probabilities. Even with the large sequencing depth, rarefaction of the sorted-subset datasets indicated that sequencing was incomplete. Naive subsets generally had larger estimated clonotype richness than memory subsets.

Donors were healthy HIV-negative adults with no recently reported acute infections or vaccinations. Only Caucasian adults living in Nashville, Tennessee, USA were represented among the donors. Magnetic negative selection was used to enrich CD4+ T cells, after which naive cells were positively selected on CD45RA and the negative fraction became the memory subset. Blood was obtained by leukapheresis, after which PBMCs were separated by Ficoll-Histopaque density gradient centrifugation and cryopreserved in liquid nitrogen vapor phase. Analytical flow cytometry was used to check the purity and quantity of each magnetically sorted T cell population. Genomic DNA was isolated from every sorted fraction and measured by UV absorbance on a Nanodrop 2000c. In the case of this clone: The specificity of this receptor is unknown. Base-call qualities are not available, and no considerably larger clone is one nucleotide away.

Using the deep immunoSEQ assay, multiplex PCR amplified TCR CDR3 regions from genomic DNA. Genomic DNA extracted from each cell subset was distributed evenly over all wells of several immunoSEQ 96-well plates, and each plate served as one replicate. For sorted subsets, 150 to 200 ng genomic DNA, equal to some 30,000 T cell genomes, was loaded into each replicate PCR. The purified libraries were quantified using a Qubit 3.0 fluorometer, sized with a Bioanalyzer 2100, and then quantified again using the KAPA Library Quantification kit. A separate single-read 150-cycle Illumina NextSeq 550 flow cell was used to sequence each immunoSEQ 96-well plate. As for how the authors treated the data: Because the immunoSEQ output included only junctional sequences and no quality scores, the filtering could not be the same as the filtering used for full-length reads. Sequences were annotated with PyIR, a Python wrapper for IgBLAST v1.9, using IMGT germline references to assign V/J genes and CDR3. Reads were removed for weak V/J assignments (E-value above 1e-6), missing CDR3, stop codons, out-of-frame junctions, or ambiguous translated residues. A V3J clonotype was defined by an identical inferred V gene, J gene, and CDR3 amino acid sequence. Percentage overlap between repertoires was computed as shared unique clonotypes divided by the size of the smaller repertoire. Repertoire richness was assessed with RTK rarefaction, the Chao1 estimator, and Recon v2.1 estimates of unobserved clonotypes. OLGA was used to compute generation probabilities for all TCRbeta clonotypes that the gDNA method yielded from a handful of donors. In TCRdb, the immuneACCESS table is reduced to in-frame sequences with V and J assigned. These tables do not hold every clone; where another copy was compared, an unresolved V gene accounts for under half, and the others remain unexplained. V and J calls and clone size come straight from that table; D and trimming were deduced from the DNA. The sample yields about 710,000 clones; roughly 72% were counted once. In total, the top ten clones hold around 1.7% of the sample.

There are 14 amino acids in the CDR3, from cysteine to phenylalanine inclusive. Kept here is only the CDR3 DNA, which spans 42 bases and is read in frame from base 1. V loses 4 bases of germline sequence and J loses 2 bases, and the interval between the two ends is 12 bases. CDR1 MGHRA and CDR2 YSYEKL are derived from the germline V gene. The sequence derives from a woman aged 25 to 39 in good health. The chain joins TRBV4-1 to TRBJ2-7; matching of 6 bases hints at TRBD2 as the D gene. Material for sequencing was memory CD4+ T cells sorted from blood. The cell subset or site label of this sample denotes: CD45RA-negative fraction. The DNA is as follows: TGCGCCAGCAGCCGCGGGACTCCCCCCTACGAGCAGTACTTC. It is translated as CASSRGTPPYEQYF.